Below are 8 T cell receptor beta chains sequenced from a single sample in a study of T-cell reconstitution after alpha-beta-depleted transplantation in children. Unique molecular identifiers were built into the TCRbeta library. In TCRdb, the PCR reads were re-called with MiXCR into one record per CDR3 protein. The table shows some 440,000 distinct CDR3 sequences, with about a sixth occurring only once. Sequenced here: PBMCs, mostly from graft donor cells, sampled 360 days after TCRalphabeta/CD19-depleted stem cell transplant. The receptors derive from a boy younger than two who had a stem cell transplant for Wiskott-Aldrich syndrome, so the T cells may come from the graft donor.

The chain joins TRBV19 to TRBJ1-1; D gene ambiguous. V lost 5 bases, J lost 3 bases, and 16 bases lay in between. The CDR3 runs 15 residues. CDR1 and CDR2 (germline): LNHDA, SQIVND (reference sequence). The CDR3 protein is CASSSPTDFYTEAFF. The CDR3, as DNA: TGTGCCAGTAGTTCCCCTACTGATTTTTACACTGAAGCTTTCTTT.

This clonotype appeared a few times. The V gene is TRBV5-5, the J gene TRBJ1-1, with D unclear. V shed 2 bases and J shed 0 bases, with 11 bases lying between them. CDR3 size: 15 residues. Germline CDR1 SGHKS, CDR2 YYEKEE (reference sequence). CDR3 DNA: TGTGCCAGCAGCTTCATATCGGGAGTGAACACTGAAGCTTTCTTT. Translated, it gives CASSFISGVNTEAFF.

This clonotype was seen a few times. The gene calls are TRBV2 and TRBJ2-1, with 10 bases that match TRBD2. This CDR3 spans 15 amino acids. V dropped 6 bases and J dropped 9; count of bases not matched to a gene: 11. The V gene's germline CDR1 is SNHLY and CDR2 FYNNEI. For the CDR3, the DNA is TGTGCCAGCAGCGCTTTTCTAGCGGGAGTAGGTGAGCAGTTCTTC. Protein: CASSAFLAGVGEQFF.

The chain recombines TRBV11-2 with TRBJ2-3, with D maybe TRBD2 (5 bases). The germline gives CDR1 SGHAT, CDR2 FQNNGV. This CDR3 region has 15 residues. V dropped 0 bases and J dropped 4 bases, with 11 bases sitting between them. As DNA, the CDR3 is TGTGCCAGCAGCTTAGATCCCGGGAAGTCAGATACGCAGTATTTT. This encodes CASSLDPGKSDTQYF.

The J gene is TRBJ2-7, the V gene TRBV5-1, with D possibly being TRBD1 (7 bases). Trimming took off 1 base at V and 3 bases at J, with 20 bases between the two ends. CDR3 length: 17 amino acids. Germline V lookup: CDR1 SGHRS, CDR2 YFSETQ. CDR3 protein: CASSLLRLGTEIYEQYF. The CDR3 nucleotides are TGCGCCAGCAGCTTGCTCCGACTAGGGACAGAAATCTACGAGCAGTACTTC.

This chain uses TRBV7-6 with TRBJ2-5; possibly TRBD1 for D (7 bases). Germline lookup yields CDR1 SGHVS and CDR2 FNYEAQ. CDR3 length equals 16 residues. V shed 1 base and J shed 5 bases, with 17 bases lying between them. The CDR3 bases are TGTGCCAGCAGCTTAGAGGGGGCGCGGGGTAATGAGACCCAGTACTTC. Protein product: CASSLEGARGNETQYF.

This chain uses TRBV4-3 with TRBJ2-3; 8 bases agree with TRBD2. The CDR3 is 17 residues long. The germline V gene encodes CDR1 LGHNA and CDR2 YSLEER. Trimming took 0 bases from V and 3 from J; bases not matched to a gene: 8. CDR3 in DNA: TGCGCCAGCAGCCAAGAGGGGAGCGGGAGTTGGACAGATACGCAGTATTTT. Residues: CASSQEGSGSWTDTQYF.

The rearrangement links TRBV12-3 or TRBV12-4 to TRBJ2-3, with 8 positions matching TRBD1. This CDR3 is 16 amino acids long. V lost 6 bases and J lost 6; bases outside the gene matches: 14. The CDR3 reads CASSRPRDRQWDTQYF. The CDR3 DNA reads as TGTGCCAGCAGCCGGCCCCGGGACAGGCAGTGGGATACGCAGTATTTT.